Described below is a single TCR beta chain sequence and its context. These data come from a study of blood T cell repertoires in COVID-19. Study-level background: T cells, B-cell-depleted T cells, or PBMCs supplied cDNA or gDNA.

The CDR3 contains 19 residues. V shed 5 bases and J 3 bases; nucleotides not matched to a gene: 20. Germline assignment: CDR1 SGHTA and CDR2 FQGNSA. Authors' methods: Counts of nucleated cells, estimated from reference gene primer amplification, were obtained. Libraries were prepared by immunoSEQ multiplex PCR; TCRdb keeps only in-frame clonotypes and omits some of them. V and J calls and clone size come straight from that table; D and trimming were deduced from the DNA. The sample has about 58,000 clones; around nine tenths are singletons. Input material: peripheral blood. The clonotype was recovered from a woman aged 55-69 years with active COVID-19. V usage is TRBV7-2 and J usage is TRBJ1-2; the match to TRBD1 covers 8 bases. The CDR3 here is CASSREAKRAGGRDYGYTF. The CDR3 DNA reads TGTGCCAGCAGCCGGGAGGCTAAAAGGGCAGGGGGCAGAGACTATGGCTACACCTTC.